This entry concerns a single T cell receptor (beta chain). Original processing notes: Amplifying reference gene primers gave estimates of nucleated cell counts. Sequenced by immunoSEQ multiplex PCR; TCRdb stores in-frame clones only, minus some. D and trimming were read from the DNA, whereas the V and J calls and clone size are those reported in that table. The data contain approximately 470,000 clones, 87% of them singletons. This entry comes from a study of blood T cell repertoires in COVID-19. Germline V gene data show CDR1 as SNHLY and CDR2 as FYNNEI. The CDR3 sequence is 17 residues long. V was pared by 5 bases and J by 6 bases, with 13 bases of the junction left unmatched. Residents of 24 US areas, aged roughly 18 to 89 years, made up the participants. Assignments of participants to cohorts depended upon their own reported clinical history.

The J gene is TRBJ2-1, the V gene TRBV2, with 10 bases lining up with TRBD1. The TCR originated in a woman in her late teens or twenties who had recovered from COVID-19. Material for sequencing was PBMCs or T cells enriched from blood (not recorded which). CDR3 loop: CASSPSPGQGKANEQFF. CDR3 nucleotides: TGTGCCAGCAGTCCTTCACCGGGACAGGGGAAGGCCAATGAGCAGTTCTTC.